These 24 T cell receptor beta chains were sequenced from one sample in a study of cytomegalovirus exposure and HLA in healthy donors. PCR used 60 Vbeta primers and 13 Jbeta primers. The protocol was immunoSEQ multiplex PCR, while the TCRdb copy is restricted to in-frame clones and leaves out a portion. Here the sample spans over 200,000 clones, roughly 79% being singletons. Sequencing was performed on PBMCs. The source is a woman between 35 and 50 years old in good health and CMV-seronegative.

This clone showed up just once. The chain joins TRBV6-1 to TRBJ2-7, with 7 positions matching TRBD2. CDR1 and CDR2 (germline): MNHNS, SASEGT. Trimming removed 8 bases from V and 0 bases from J; junction bases left unmatched: 4. The CDR3 totals 13 residues. As DNA, the CDR3 is TGTGCCAGCGGGGGGGGAGTCTCCTACGAGCAGTACTTC. It codes for CASGGGVSYEQYF.

The CDR3 DNA reads as TGTGCCAGCAGCCCCACTCAGGGGCTAAGAAACACCATATATTTT. This codes for CASSPTQGLRNTIYF. The chain uses TRBV7-9 and TRBJ1-3; TRBD1 might be the D (6 bases). Germline V gene sequence: CDR1 SEHNR, CDR2 FQNEAQ (reference sequence). This CDR3 is built from 15 residues. V was cut by 5 bases and J by 5 bases, with 16 bases left in between.

V is TRBV5-1 and J is TRBJ1-1; 11 nucleotides match TRBD1. Trimming at V came to 4 bases and at J to 0 bases, leaving 5 bases not matched to a gene. Germline CDR1 is SGHRS and CDR2 is YFSETQ. There are 16 residues in the CDR3. CDR3 amino acids: CASSPGQGDMNTEAFF. DNA for the CDR3: TGCGCCAGCAGCCCGGGACAGGGGGACATGAACACTGAAGCTTTCTTT. Full variable domain (remainder filled in from reference TRBV5-1 and TRBJ1-1): KAGVTQTPRYLIKTRGQQVTLSCSPISGHRSVSWYQQTPGQGLQFLFEYFSETQRNKGNFPGRFSGRQFSNSRSEMNVSTLELGDSALYLCASSPGQGDMNTEAFFGQGTRLTVV.

This clone was seen just once. This sequence joins TRBV4-1 and TRBJ2-7; 9 nucleotides agree with TRBD1. The CDR3 spans 15 residues. The germline V gene has CDR1 MGHRA and CDR2 YSYEKL. The V segment lost 5 bases and the J segment 7 bases; nucleotides outside the gene matches: 12. Here the CDR3 reads CASSITWDRAWEQYF. In DNA, the CDR3 is TGCGCCAGCAGCATAACTTGGGACAGGGCTTGGGAGCAGTACTTC.

This clone was seen a single time. The chain employs TRBV19 and TRBJ1-1; D remains ambiguous. CDR3 length: 17 residues. V shed 4 bases and J shed 0 bases, with 18 bases lying between them. The V gene's germline CDR1 is LNHDA and CDR2 SQIVND (reference sequence). CDR3 amino acids: CASSTRGRVPMNTEAFF. CDR3 in DNA: TGTGCCAGTAGTACCCGCGGGAGGGTCCCAATGAACACTGAAGCTTTCTTT.

The rearrangement uses TRBV6-1 and TRBJ2-7, with no clear D. This CDR3 contains 13 residues. Trimming took off 2 bases at V and 4 bases at J, with 9 bases between the two ends. CDR1 is MNHNS and CDR2 is SASEGT in the germline V gene. CDR3 sequence reads: CASSENYGYEQYF. The CDR3 DNA reads TGTGCCAGCAGTGAAAATTACGGTTACGAGCAGTACTTC.

This chain uses TRBV28 with TRBJ2-3; 7 bases line up with TRBD1. With 5 bases clipped from V and 5 bases from J, the junction kept 4 bases outside the gene matches. CDR3 length: 13 residues. Per the germline V gene, CDR1 is MDHEN and CDR2 is SYDVKM. The CDR3: CASSPYRGDTQYF. CDR3 coding DNA: TGTGCCAGCAGTCCCTACAGGGGAGATACGCAGTATTTT.

The V gene is TRBV4-3, the J gene TRBJ2-5, with a possible D match to TRBD2 (5 bases). V was clipped by 4 bases and J by 4 bases, with 19 bases between them. This CDR3 comprises 16 residues. Germline CDR1 reads LGHNA; CDR2 reads YSLEER. The CDR3 sequence: CASSLQAGTAVETQYF. CDR3 nucleotide sequence: TGCGCCAGCAGCCTCCAGGCTGGTACAGCGGTAGAGACCCAGTACTTC.

This clone occurred a few times. The V call is TRBV4-1, the J call TRBJ1-1, with D unresolved. The CDR3 sequence is 13 residues long. Germline loops: CDR1 MGHRA, CDR2 YSYEKL. Trimming cost V 1 base and J 6 bases, with 9 bases left between them. The CDR3 bases are TGCGCCAGCAGCCAAGCGATCCAGGCTGAAGCTTTCTTT. Translating gives CASSQAIQAEAFF.

This clone was counted a few times. The rearrangement uses TRBV6-5 and TRBJ2-1; D perhaps matches TRBD1 (6 bases). The CDR3 has 15 amino acids. Germline loops: CDR1 MNHEY, CDR2 SVGAGI. V dropped 1 base and J dropped 1 base, with 8 bases sitting between them. The CDR3 DNA reads TGTGCCAGCAGTTACTACAGGGAGTCCTACAATGAGCAGTTCTTC. Its protein product is CASSYYRESYNEQFF.

The chain carries TRBV29-1 and TRBJ2-7; 15 bases are shared with TRBD2. CDR3 length: 18 amino acids. The V segment lost 1 base and the J segment 3 bases; nucleotides outside the gene matches: 10. Per the germline V gene, CDR1 is SQVTM and CDR2 is ANQGSEA. Written as DNA, the CDR3 is TGCAGCGTTGAAGCCCCCGGGGGACTAGCGGGGGGTAGCTACGAGCAGTACTTC. Translating gives CSVEAPGGLAGGSYEQYF.

This chain uses TRBV5-1 with TRBJ2-3; 12 bases agree with TRBD2. The CDR3 is 16 residues long. V shed 7 bases, J shed 1 base, and the junction held 7 bases outside the gene matches. Germline lookup yields CDR1 SGHRS and CDR2 YFSETQ. CDR3 nucleotides: TGCGCCAGCGGGTCTAGCGGGGGGGCCGGCACAGATACGCAGTATTTT. Residues: CASGSSGGAGTDTQYF.

V gene TRBV30 combines with J gene TRBJ2-7; D perhaps matches TRBD1 (6 bases). Between the trimmed V and J ends, which lost 6 bases and 4 bases, there was a span of 16 bases. The germline V gene has CDR1 GTSNPN and CDR2 SVGIG (reference sequence). This CDR3 region has 13 residues. The CDR3 reads CACQDSGPYEQYF. The CDR3 bases are TGTGCCTGCCAGGACAGCGGACCATACGAGCAGTACTTC.

The rearrangement links TRBV6-4 to TRBJ1-6, with D unclear. The ends were cut back, 4 bases at V and 7 bases at J, with 8 bases in the middle. CDR3 length: 13 amino acids. Germline V gives CDR1 MRHNA, CDR2 SNTAGT. CDR3 DNA sequence: TGTGCCAGCAGTGGGCAGCGCAATTCACCCCTCCACTTT. Protein sequence: CASSGQRNSPLHF.

The chain employs TRBV9 and TRBJ2-7; 7 bases fit TRBD2. Germline CDR1 and CDR2: SGDLS and YYNGEE. The CDR3 has 14 residues. The V segment lost 1 base and the J segment 6 bases; nucleotides outside the gene matches: 7. The CDR3 nucleotides read TGTGCCAGCAGCGTAACGGGGGAGGGTTCCGAGCAGTACTTC. Residues: CASSVTGEGSEQYF.

This chain joins TRBV15 and TRBJ1-1; 8 bases map to TRBD1. Germline CDR1 and CDR2: LNHNV and YYDKDF (reference sequence). The CDR3 spans 17 residues. Losses at the gene ends were 3 bases for V and 3 bases for J; bases not matched to a gene: 12. The CDR3 is CATSSPGTGYLDTEAFF. Written as DNA, the CDR3 is TGTGCCACCAGCAGCCCCGGGACAGGTTATTTGGACACTGAAGCTTTCTTT.

The chain links TRBV27 to TRBJ2-7, with D maybe TRBD1 (6 bases). Per the germline V gene, CDR1 is MNHEY and CDR2 is SMNVEV (reference sequence). This CDR3 is 14 amino acids long. The germline V and J ends were trimmed by 3 bases and 0 bases, with 9 bases remaining between them. CDR3 nucleotides: TGTGCCAGCAGTTTCGCAGGGGTCTCCTACGAGCAGTACTTC. It codes for CASSFAGVSYEQYF.

This sequence joins TRBV13 and TRBJ2-1; TRBD1 aligns across 10 bases. The CDR3 is 16 amino acids. Per germline, CDR1 PRHDT and CDR2 FYEKMQ (reference sequence). The trim removed 1 base at V and 10 bases at J, leaving 10 bases unmatched. Here the CDR3 DNA reads TGTGCCAGCAGCTTAGAAGGGACAGGGGTCCCTGAGGAGCAGTTCTTC. As protein: CASSLEGTGVPEEQFF.

A word on this clone: Other nucleotide sequences from this sample produce the same CDR3. The chain employs TRBV9 and TRBJ2-1; perhaps TRBD2 as D (6 bases). CDR3 length: 16 residues. The V end was cut by 0 bases, the J end by 7 bases, with 17 bases between. Per germline, CDR1 SGDLS and CDR2 YYNGEE. This chain's CDR3 is CASSVDVRGKNNEQFF. As DNA, the CDR3 is TGTGCCAGCAGCGTAGACGTTCGGGGGAAAAATAATGAGCAGTTCTTC.

The chain links TRBV29-1 to TRBJ2-5; 8 bases agree with TRBD1. The germline V gene has CDR1 SQVTM and CDR2 ANQGSEA. Trimming cost V 5 bases and J 4 bases; bases outside gene matches: 12. The CDR3 loop spans 15 amino acids. The CDR3 loop reads CSVPRTGLLGETQYF. In nucleotides, the CDR3 is TGCAGCGTTCCCCGGACAGGGTTGCTAGGAGAGACCCAGTACTTC.

CDR3 loop: CASSLDPGGIGQPQHF. The CDR3 coding sequence is TGTGCCAGCAGCTTAGATCCAGGAGGGATTGGACAGCCCCAGCATTTT. This chain connects TRBV11-2 to TRBJ1-5, with D uncertain. This CDR3 spans 16 amino acids. V lost 0 bases and J lost 7, with 16 bases in between. The germline CDR1 and CDR2 sequences are SGHAT and FQNNGV. The whole variable domain, filled in from reference TRBV11-2 and TRBJ1-5, reads EAGVAQSPRYKIIEKRQSVAFWCNPISGHATLYWYQQILGQGPKLLIQFQNNGVVDDSQLPKDRFSAERLKGVDSTLKIQPAKLEDSAVYLCASSLDPGGIGQPQHFGDGTRLSIL.

This clone was picked up one time. The chain links TRBV29-1 to TRBJ1-1, with no clear D. CDR1 is SQVTM, CDR2 ANQGSEA, per germline. The CDR3 length is 12 residues. Trimming left V 7 bases short and J 2 bases short, with 11 bases between. CDR3 sequence (DNA): TGCAGCGCTTCCGGGAGAAACACTGAAGCTTTCTTT. The encoded protein is CSASGRNTEAFF.

V is TRBV16 and J is TRBJ2-5; maybe TRBD1 (5 bases). CDR1 and CDR2 from the germline V gene are KGHSY and FQNENV. CDR3 length: 14 amino acids. V was cut by 6 bases and J by 3 bases, with 14 bases left in between. CDR3 in amino acids: CASSQSRGEETQYF. CDR3 in DNA: TGTGCCAGCAGTCAGAGTAGGGGCGAAGAGACCCAGTACTTC. The full variable domain, rest sourced from reference TRBV16 and TRBJ2-5, is GEEVAQTPKHLVRGEGQKAKLYCAPIKGHSYVFWYQQVLKNEFKFLISFQNENVFDETGMPKERFSAKCLPNSPCSLEIQATKLEDSAVYFCASSQSRGEETQYFGPGTRLLVL.

The rearrangement joins TRBV5-1 to TRBJ2-2, with 7 bases lining up with TRBD1. This CDR3 has 16 residues. With 0 bases clipped from V and 6 bases from J, the junction kept 8 bases outside the gene matches. Germline V CDR1 and CDR2: SGHRS, YFSETQ. CDR3 loop: CASSLAAGTDPGELFF. For the CDR3, the DNA is TGCGCCAGCAGCTTGGCCGCCGGGACAGACCCCGGGGAGCTGTTTTTT. Using reference TRBV5-1 and TRBJ2-2 for the parts outside the CDR3, the full variable domain is KAGVTQTPRYLIKTRGQQVTLSCSPISGHRSVSWYQQTPGQGLQFLFEYFSETQRNKGNFPGRFSGRQFSNSRSEMNVSTLELGDSALYLCASSLAAGTDPGELFFGEGSRLTVL.